This T cell receptor beta chain came from a study of Ad26.COV2.S vaccination and SARS-CoV-2 variants (dated by TCRdb to 2020 to 2023). Context from the whole study: Sequencing of the TCRbeta repertoire served to evaluate the specificity and breadth of SARS-CoV-2-reactive T cell receptors following Ad26.COV2.S vaccination. The TCR-sequenced set comprised about 30 samples: around 20 Ad26.COV2.S vaccine recipients, 5 placebo recipients and 8 SARS-CoV-2 convalescent individuals.

CDR1 and CDR2, per the germline V gene, are LGHNT and FRNRAP. The CDR3 measures 15 amino acids from cysteine to phenylalanine. Left in the record is the CDR3 DNA by itself, 45 bases read in frame from the first base. V lost 6 bases and J lost 2 bases, and the count of bases not matched to a germline gene is 7. The time point tag for this specimen amounts to: individuals recovered from natural SARS-CoV-2 infection. The immunoSEQ Assay was used to sequence TCRbeta CDR3 regions. After extraction, genomic DNA underwent amplification by bias-controlled multiplex PCR, followed by high-throughput sequencing. From the authors' description of their analysis: To quantify the absolute abundance of each unique TCRbeta CDR3 region, sequences were collapsed and filtered. T cell fraction was estimated by normalizing TCRbeta template counts to usable DNA, which was measured by amplifying reference genes present in all nucleated cells. Repertoire TCRs were annotated as SARS-CoV-2-specific by exact matching of V gene, CDR3 amino acid sequence and J gene to a known reactive TCR set. The reference SARS-CoV-2 TCR set was derived from MIRA and filtered for enrichment in COVID-19-positive ImmuneCODE repertoires, a step that removed public or cross-reactive TCRs. Using the MIRA antigens, annotated TCRs were further analysed by specific ORF or by position within an ORF. Breadth was defined as the number of annotated unique rearrangements divided by the total number of unique productive rearrangements, and depth was defined as the summed frequency of the annotated unique rearrangements. Two-sided Wilcoxon rank-sum tests were applied when comparing TCR breadth between groups. TCRdb's version of the immuneACCESS table is confined to in-frame rearrangements and falls short of the full clone set. An unresolved V gene accounts for under half of the shortfall where checked; the remainder is of unknown origin. V and J calls plus clone size are reproduced from that table; the DNA served to infer D and trimming. The sample table shows around 370,000 clones, and roughly 94% are seen once. Roughly 3.9% of the sample rests with the top ten.

The count of this clone is one. Its antigen has not been determined. No much larger clone is present one base from it, and per-base qualities are unavailable. Broad study findings and their caveats: Non-spike TCR breadth was comparable between vaccine and placebo recipients, consistent with the vaccine containing only spike. According to the authors, total T cell responses may have been underestimated by the TCR breadth and depth analyses. Spike-specific TCR breadth was higher in Ad26.COV2.S recipients than in placebo recipients (P = 0.0014). Substantial breadth of spike-specific CD8+ and CD4+ T cell responses was reported after vaccination.

The clonotype originates from a human donor who had recovered from COVID-19. The material sequenced was peripheral blood, taken after recovery from COVID-19. The chain is encoded by TRBV12-5 joined to TRBJ2-7; 10 middle bases align to TRBD1. The CDR3 amino acid sequence is: CASGSRDRGPYEQYF. DNA sequence: TGTGCTAGTGGGTCCCGGGACAGGGGCCCCTACGAGCAGTACTTC.